Following are 28 T cell receptor beta chains from one sample sequenced in a study of cytomegalovirus exposure and HLA in healthy donors. The PCR used 60 Vbeta and 13 Jbeta primers. Clones were read by immunoSEQ multiplex PCR, and TCRdb kept only the in-frame ones, dropping some. Seen here are about 150,000 clones, 65% to 90% observed once, and the top ten hold 5% to 7.5%. Sequencing input: PBMCs. These receptors all stem from a woman between 45 and 60 years old in good health and CMV-seropositive.

V gene TRBV4-2 combines with J gene TRBJ1-2; 8 bases match TRBD1. The CDR3 is 15 residues long. Unmatched junction bases numbered 5, after V lost 1 base and J lost 4 bases. The germline V gene encodes CDR1 LGHNA and CDR2 YNFKEQ. This chain's CDR3 is CASSQGTGSFYGYTF. CDR3 nucleotide sequence: TGTGCCAGCAGCCAAGGGACAGGGTCTTTCTATGGCTACACCTTC.

V gene TRBV15 combines with J gene TRBJ2-7; no reliable D call. CDR3 length: 13 amino acids. Germline CDR1 and CDR2: LNHNV and YYDKDF (reference sequence). Trimming cost V 0 bases and J 3 bases, with 6 bases left between them. The CDR3: CATSRDPLYEQYF. The CDR3 nucleotides read TGTGCCACCAGCAGAGATCCTCTCTACGAGCAGTACTTC.

CDR3 residues: CASSPRGGVKTEAFF. DNA of the CDR3: TGTGCCAGCAGCCCCCGGGGGGGAGTAAAAACTGAAGCTTTCTTT. The chain is built from TRBV5-4 and TRBJ1-1, with D perhaps matching TRBD1 (5 bases). CDR1 is SGHNT and CDR2 is YYREEE in the germline V gene (reference sequence). Trimming took off 4 bases at V and 5 bases at J, with 18 bases between the two ends. The CDR3 has 15 amino acids.

J is TRBJ2-3 and V is TRBV27; D may be TRBD1 (6 bases). The CDR3 runs to 13 residues. In germline, CDR1 is MNHEY, CDR2 SMNVEV (reference sequence). The V gene lost 5 bases and the J gene lost 6 bases, with 12 bases spanning the gap. CDR3 sequence reads: CASSIYREDTQYF. The CDR3 bases are TGTGCCAGCAGTATTTACAGGGAGGATACGCAGTATTTT.

This chain uses TRBV2 with TRBJ2-7, with 11 nucleotides matching TRBD2. V dropped 3 bases and J dropped 4; count of bases not matched to a gene: 14. This CDR3 comprises 18 residues. CDR1 is SNHLY, CDR2 FYNNEI, per germline. CDR3 amino acids: CASSDLLAGELSAYEQYF. CDR3 DNA: TGTGCCAGCAGTGATCTACTAGCGGGGGAGTTATCTGCGTACGAGCAGTACTTC. Supplemented by reference TRBV2 and TRBJ2-7, the full variable domain reads EPEVTQTPSHQVTQMGQEVILRCVPISNHLYFYWYRQILGQKVEFLVSFYNNEISEKSEIFDDQFSVERPDGSNFTLKIRSTKLEDSAMYFCASSDLLAGELSAYEQYFGPGTRLTVT.

The rearrangement links TRBV6-5 to TRBJ2-5; a weak D match, TRBD1 (6 bases). The V end lost 0 bases, the J end lost 2 bases, and 7 bases lay between the germline ends. The length of the CDR3 is 14 residues. Germline CDR1 MNHEY, CDR2 SVGAGI. CDR3 in DNA: TGTGCCAGCAGTTACTCGGGACAACAAGAGACCCAGTACTTC. Translation gives CASSYSGQQETQYF.

The V gene is TRBV29-1, the J gene TRBJ2-5, with 11 bases identical to TRBD1. Germline CDR1 reads SQVTM; CDR2 reads ANQGSEA. J was trimmed by 5 bases and V by 1 base; bases with no gene match: 6. CDR3 length: 15 residues. The CDR3 spells CSVEARTGGWETQYF. The DNA of the CDR3 is TGCAGCGTTGAAGCCCGGACAGGGGGCTGGGAGACCCAGTACTTC.

V and J are TRBV4-2 and TRBJ1-2; no definite D call. The CDR3 has 15 residues. Germline lookup yields CDR1 LGHNA and CDR2 YNFKEQ. V dropped 0 bases and J dropped 4 bases, with 12 bases sitting between them. CDR3 loop: CASSQDQFGLYGYTF. CDR3 coding DNA: TGTGCCAGCAGCCAAGATCAGTTTGGGCTCTATGGCTACACCTTC.

Written as DNA, the CDR3 is TGTGCCAGCAGTGGACAGACGAACACTGAAGCTTTCTTT. Protein sequence: CASSGQTNTEAFF. The V gene is TRBV6-1, the J gene TRBJ1-1, with a possible D match to TRBD1 (5 bases). The CDR3 totals 13 residues. V gave up 4 bases and J gave up 1 base, with 7 bases separating them. CDR1 and CDR2 (germline): MNHNS, SASEGT.

The chain combines TRBV6-5 with TRBJ1-1, with D maybe TRBD1 (5 bases). Deletions cut 8 bases from V and 2 bases from J, with 9 bases between. This CDR3 region has 12 residues. CDR1 is MNHEY, CDR2 SVGAGI, per germline. CDR3 region: CASRDSNTEAFF. CDR3 in DNA: TGTGCCAGCCGTGACAGCAACACTGAAGCTTTCTTT.

This chain joins TRBV7-2 and TRBJ1-4; possibly TRBD1 for D (6 bases). The CDR3 runs to 17 residues. Trimming pared 0 bases from V and 0 bases from J, leaving 11 bases between. CDR1 and CDR2 (germline): SGHTA, FQGNSA. CDR3: CASSLAGAATTNEKLFF. DNA of the CDR3: TGTGCCAGCAGCTTAGCGGGGGCAGCTACAACTAATGAAAAACTGTTTTTT.

The chain is built from TRBV10-2 and TRBJ1-1; D possibly corresponds to TRBD1 (6 bases). V was shortened by 2 bases and J by 4 bases, with 8 bases between the two germline ends. Germline V gene data show CDR1 as WSHSY and CDR2 as SAAADI. This CDR3 is built from 13 residues. The DNA for the CDR3 is TGCGCCAGCAGTGAGAGGGGGGGCACTGAAGCTTTCTTT. This encodes CASSERGGTEAFF.

DNA for the CDR3: TGTGCCAGCAGTCCCGGGACAGGGAGAGTGGGCCAGCCCCAGCATTTT. Its translation: CASSPGTGRVGQPQHF. The chain links TRBV6-6 to TRBJ1-5, with TRBD1 identical over 9 bases. This CDR3 comprises 16 residues. The trim removed 5 bases at V and 7 bases at J, leaving 12 bases unmatched. The germline CDR1 and CDR2 sequences are MNHNY and SVGAGI (reference sequence).

This chain joins TRBV5-1 and TRBJ1-4; tentative D call: TRBD1 (5 bases). CDR3 length equals 16 residues. The ends were cut back, 0 bases at V and 3 bases at J, with 12 bases in the middle. The germline CDR1 and CDR2 sequences are SGHRS and YFSETQ. As DNA, the CDR3 is TGCGCCAGCAGCTTGGACGTTTTAGGGGCTAATGAAAAACTGTTTTTT. This translates into CASSLDVLGANEKLFF.

The chain employs TRBV5-1 and TRBJ1-1, with TRBD1 matching over 8 bases. The CDR3 length is 14 residues. CDR1 and CDR2 from the germline V gene are SGHRS and YFSETQ. The ends lost 4 bases at V and 4 bases at J; junction bases unmatched: 6. CDR3 sequence (DNA): TGCGCCAGCAGCACCGGACAGGGAGGCACTGAAGCTTTCTTT. It encodes CASSTGQGGTEAFF.

This chain uses TRBV7-2 with TRBJ2-6; D might be TRBD1 (6 bases). Germline lookup yields CDR1 SGHTA and CDR2 FQGNSA. The CDR3 has 19 amino acids. The V gene lost 5 bases and the J gene lost 0 bases, with 20 bases spanning the gap. The CDR3 here is CASSPRSGTSTSGANVLTF. The CDR3 DNA reads as TGTGCCAGCAGCCCCCGATCCGGGACATCCACCTCTGGGGCCAACGTCCTGACTTTC. Supplemented by reference TRBV7-2 and TRBJ2-6, the full variable domain reads GAGVSQSPSNKVTEKGKDVELRCDPISGHTALYWYRQSLGQGLEFLIYFQGNSAPDKSGLPSDRFSAERTGGSVSTLTIQRTQQEDSAVYLCASSPRSGTSTSGANVLTFGAGSRLTVL.

The rearrangement joins TRBV5-1 to TRBJ2-7, with 7 bases aligning to TRBD1. Germline CDR1 is SGHRS and CDR2 is YFSETQ. Germline trimming cut 5 bases from V and 4 bases from J; bases unmatched to any gene: 9. This CDR3 has 14 residues. CDR3 loop: CASRWAGGDYEQYF. In DNA form, the CDR3 reads TGCGCCAGCAGATGGGCAGGGGGTGATTACGAGCAGTACTTC.

This rearrangement joins TRBV7-9 to TRBJ1-1; TRBD1 aligns across 11 bases. V trimming: 3 bases; J trimming: 3 bases; junction bases outside the gene matches: 3. Germline lookup yields CDR1 SEHNR and CDR2 FQNEAQ (reference sequence). The CDR3 totals 15 residues. The CDR3 bases are TGTGCCAGCAGCTTGGCGGGACAGGGGGACACTGAAGCTTTCTTT. Encoded protein: CASSLAGQGDTEAFF.

V usage is TRBV11-2 and J usage is TRBJ2-1, with D possibly matching TRBD2 (7 bases). Looked up from germline, CDR1 is SGHAT and CDR2 is FQNNGV. Trimming left V 4 bases short and J 8 bases short, with 18 bases between. CDR3 length: 15 amino acids. The CDR3 DNA is TGTGCCAGCAGCTCGTTTCGGGGGGCTAAGTATGAGCAGTTCTTC. Encoded protein: CASSSFRGAKYEQFF.

The gene calls are TRBV5-1 and TRBJ2-5; possible D gene TRBD2, 5 bases. Per the germline V gene, CDR1 is SGHRS and CDR2 is YFSETQ. This CDR3 is built from 14 residues. V lost 6 bases to trimming and J lost 5 bases, with 17 bases between them. CDR3: CASMTGPPGETQYF. The CDR3 DNA is TGCGCCAGCATGACCGGGCCTCCGGGGGAGACCCAGTACTTC.

This chain connects TRBV5-8 to TRBJ2-7; D may be TRBD1 (5 bases). This CDR3 has 13 amino acids. Germline V gene sequence: CDR1 SGHTS, CDR2 YDEGEE. Trimming stripped 1 base from V and 4 bases from J, with 9 bases between. Here the CDR3 reads CASSLYPGYEQYF. CDR3 DNA sequence: TGTGCCAGCAGCTTGTACCCAGGGTACGAGCAGTACTTC.

V and J are TRBV6-5 and TRBJ2-5, with TRBD1 matching over 9 bases. The end of the DNA is better explained by TRBJ2-7, so the J call may be wrong. The V gene's germline CDR1 is MNHEY and CDR2 SVGAGI. The CDR3 is 15 residues long. The CDR3 coding sequence is TGTGCCAGCAGTTATAGGGGACAGGGAACCTACGAGCAGTACTTC. Residues: CASSYRGQGTYEQYF.

The chain couples TRBV2 to TRBJ2-3, with D maybe TRBD1 (6 bases). The CDR3 is 13 amino acids. The germline CDR1 and CDR2 sequences are SNHLY and FYNNEI. V lost 6 bases to trimming and J lost 2 bases, with 9 bases between them. CDR3 in amino acids: CASRRGITDTQYF. As DNA, the CDR3 is TGTGCCAGCAGGAGGGGGATCACAGATACGCAGTATTTT.

This rearrangement joins TRBV7-2 to TRBJ1-1, with 7 bases identical to TRBD1. Germline V lookup: CDR1 SGHTA, CDR2 FQGNSA. The trim removed 7 bases at V and 0 bases at J, leaving 5 bases unmatched. This CDR3 is built from 14 residues. The DNA of the CDR3 is TGTGCCAGCACCCAGGGACAGATGAACACTGAAGCTTTCTTT. This sequence encodes CASTQGQMNTEAFF.

The chain is built from TRBV29-1 and TRBJ2-7, with D tentatively TRBD1 (6 bases). Looked up from germline, CDR1 is SQVTM and CDR2 is ANQGSEA. V was cut by 5 bases and J by 2 bases, with 7 bases left in between. This CDR3 comprises 11 residues. This CDR3 reads CSVPGAYEQYF. The DNA for the CDR3 is TGCAGCGTTCCAGGGGCCTACGAGCAGTACTTC.

The V and J genes are TRBV19 and TRBJ2-1; 16 nucleotides agree with TRBD2. With 5 bases clipped from V and 1 base from J, the junction kept 14 bases outside the gene matches. CDR1 is LNHDA, CDR2 SQIVND, per germline (reference sequence). The CDR3 runs to 21 residues. The CDR3 DNA follows: TGTGCCAGTAGTGTTACCGGGACTAGCGGGGGGGCGAACTATTCCTACAATGAGCAGTTCTTC. Its protein is CASSVTGTSGGANYSYNEQFF.

Here the CDR3 reads CASSWEKDNSPLHF. Written as DNA, the CDR3 is TGTGCCAGCAGCTGGGAGAAGGATAATTCACCCCTCCACTTT. The chain links TRBV6-4 to TRBJ1-6; D not resolved. In germline, CDR1 is MRHNA, CDR2 SNTAGT. V shed 6 bases and J shed 5 bases, with 11 bases lying between them. The CDR3 totals 14 residues.

The genes are TRBV5-1 and TRBJ1-3; no clear D gene. V lost 0 bases and J lost 4, with 11 bases in between. This CDR3 comprises 15 residues. The V gene's germline CDR1 is SGHRS and CDR2 YFSETQ. The CDR3 reads CASSLVSGTGNTIYF. Written as DNA, the CDR3 is TGCGCCAGCAGCTTGGTGTCGGGTACAGGAAACACCATATATTTT.